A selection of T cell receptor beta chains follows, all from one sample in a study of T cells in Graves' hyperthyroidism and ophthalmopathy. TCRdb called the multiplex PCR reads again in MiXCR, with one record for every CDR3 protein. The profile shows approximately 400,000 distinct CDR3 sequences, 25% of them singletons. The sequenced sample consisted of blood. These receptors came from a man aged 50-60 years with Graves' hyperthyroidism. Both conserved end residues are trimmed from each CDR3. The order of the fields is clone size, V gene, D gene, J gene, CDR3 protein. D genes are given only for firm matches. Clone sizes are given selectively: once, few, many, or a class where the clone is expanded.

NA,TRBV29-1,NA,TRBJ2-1,SVGGAGDQGSSYNEQF
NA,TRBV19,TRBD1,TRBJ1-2,ASSIPGQGVYGYT
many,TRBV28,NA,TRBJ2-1,ASSFYAGDNEQF
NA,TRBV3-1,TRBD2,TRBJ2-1,ASIRPTSGSSNEQF
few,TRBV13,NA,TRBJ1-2,ASSLGRDYYGYT
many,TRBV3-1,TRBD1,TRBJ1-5,ASSPGDRAHQPQH
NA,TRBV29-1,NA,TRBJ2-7,SVKPGGYEQY
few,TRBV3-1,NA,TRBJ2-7,ASSQYRDTLYEQY
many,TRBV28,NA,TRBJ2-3,ASSQTGGGDTQY
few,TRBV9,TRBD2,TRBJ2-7,ASSDRTSGSLYEQY
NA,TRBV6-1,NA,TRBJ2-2,ASKKGGVNTGELF
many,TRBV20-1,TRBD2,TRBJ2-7,SARDPRTSGSYEQY
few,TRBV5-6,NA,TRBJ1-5,ASSSRQNQPQH
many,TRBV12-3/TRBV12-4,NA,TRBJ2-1,ASSRDRSYEQF
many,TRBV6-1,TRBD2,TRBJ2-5,ASSEKRGGGSQETQY
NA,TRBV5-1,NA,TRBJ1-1,ASSLVGGLKNTEAF
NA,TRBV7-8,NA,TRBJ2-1,ASSLAERYSYNEQF
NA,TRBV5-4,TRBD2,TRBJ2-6,ASSTSGIGANVLT
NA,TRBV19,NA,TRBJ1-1,ASSIDAGRDTEAF
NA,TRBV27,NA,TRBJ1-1,ASSPTRLGLSGTEAF
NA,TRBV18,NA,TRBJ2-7,VSSPPTAYEQY
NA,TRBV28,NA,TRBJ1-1,ASRPDRGGKNTEAF